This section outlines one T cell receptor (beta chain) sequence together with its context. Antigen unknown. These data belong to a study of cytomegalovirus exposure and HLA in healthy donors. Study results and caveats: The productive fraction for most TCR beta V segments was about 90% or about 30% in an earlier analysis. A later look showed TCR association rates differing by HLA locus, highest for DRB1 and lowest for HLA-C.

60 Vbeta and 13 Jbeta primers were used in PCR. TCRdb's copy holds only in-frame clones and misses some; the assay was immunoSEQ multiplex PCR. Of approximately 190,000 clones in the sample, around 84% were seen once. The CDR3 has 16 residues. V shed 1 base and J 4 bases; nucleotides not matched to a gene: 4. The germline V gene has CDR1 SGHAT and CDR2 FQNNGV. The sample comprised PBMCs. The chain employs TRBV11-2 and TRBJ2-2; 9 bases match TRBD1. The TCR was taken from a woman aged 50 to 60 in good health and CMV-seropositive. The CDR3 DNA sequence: TGTGCCAGCAGCTTAGGGACAGGGGAGTTCACCGGGGAGCTGTTTTTT. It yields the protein CASSLGTGEFTGELFF.